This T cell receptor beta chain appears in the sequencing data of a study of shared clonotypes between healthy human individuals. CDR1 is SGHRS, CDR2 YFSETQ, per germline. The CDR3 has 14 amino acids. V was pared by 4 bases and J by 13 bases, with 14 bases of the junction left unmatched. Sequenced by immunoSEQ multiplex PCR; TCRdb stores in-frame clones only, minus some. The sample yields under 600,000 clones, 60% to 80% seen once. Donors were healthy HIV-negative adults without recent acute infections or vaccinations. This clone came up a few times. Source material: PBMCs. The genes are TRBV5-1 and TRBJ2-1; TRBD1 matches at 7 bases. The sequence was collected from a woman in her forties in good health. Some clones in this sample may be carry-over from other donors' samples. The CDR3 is CASSPGQIREVQFF. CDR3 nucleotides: TGCGCCAGCAGCCCGGGACAGATCCGCGAAGTTCAGTTCTTC.